A selection of T cell receptor beta chains follows, all from one sample in a study of follicular helper T cells after annual influenza vaccination. Method: immunoSEQ multiplex PCR; TCRdb's copy keeps in-frame clones and lacks some. The sample yields approximately 15,000 clones, 78% seen once. Sample: CXCR5- memory CD4+ T cells sorted from blood, taken on the day of influenza vaccination. The receptors were sampled from an adult who received the influenza vaccine. Both conserved end residues are part of each CDR3. D genes are given only for firm matches. Clone size appears in some rows only: once, few, many, or a class for an expanded clone.

J gene,D gene,clone size,V gene,CDR3 protein,CDR3 DNA
TRBJ1-1,.,.,TRBV28,CASSLLENTEAFF,TGTGCCAGCAGTTTACTCGAGAACACTGAAGCTTTCTTT
TRBJ1-5,.,.,TRBV28,CASRGGNQPQHF,TGTGCCAGCAGGGGAGGGAATCAGCCCCAGCATTTT
TRBJ1-2,.,.,TRBV4-1,CASSQDQPQGLFGYTF,TGCGCCAGCAGCCAAGATCAGCCACAGGGTCTTTTCGGCTACACCTTC
TRBJ1-5,TRBD1,few,TRBV28,CASSPGTGGVNQPQHF,TGTGCCAGCAGTCCCGGGACAGGGGGCGTCAATCAGCCCCAGCATTTT
TRBJ1-2,TRBD1,.,TRBV12-5,CASGSGDRVRGYTF,TGTGCTAGTGGTTCGGGAGACAGGGTTCGTGGCTACACCTTC
TRBJ2-7,TRBD2,.,TRBV28,CASSPGGASYEQYF,TGTGCCAGCAGCCCCGGGGGGGCTTCCTACGAGCAGTACTTC
TRBJ2-4,.,.,TRBV21-1,CASRAIVVQQRKNIQYF,TGTGCCAGCAGGGCAATAGTAGTACAGCAAAGAAAAAACATTCAGTACTTC
TRBJ2-2,TRBD2,.,TRBV19,CASSRRIAGGSTGELFF,TGTGCCAGTAGTAGACGGATAGCGGGGGGTAGCACCGGGGAGCTGTTTTTT
TRBJ2-7,.,few,TRBV5-1,CASNSEWGYEQYF,TGCGCCAGCAACTCTGAGTGGGGATACGAGCAGTACTTC
TRBJ1-3,TRBD1,.,TRBV5-1,CASSLQGTSGNTIYF,TGCGCCAGCAGCTTACAGGGGACCTCTGGAAACACCATATATTTT
TRBJ2-5,.,.,TRBV4-1,CASSRLIQETQYF,TGCGCCAGCAGCCGACTGATCCAAGAGACCCAGTACTTC
TRBJ1-6,.,once,TRBV15,CATSRGTDNSPLHF,TGTGCCACCAGCAGAGGGACAGATAATTCACCCCTCCACTTT
TRBJ2-1,.,.,TRBV5-1,CASSLGGAHNEQFF,TGCGCCAGCAGCTTGGGAGGGGCCCACAATGAGCAGTTCTTC
TRBJ2-2,.,.,TRBV7-3,CASSGETGTGELFF,TGTGCCAGCAGCGGAGAAACCGGGACCGGGGAGCTGTTTTTT
TRBJ2-5,TRBD1,.,TRBV4-2,CASSQDPRTGQETQYF,TGTGCCAGCAGCCAAGATCCCCGGACAGGGCAAGAGACCCAGTACTTC
TRBJ2-7,TRBD2,few,TRBV19,CAIQPLSSGGRYEQYF,TGTGCCATCCAACCACTATCTAGCGGGGGTAGGTACGAGCAGTACTTC
TRBJ2-7,.,.,TRBV11-2,CASSSPLSYEQYF,TGTGCCAGCAGCTCTCCCCTCTCCTACGAGCAGTACTTC
TRBJ1-1,TRBD1,.,TRBV29-1,CSVDQTGGTEAFF,TGCAGCGTTGACCAGACAGGGGGCACTGAAGCTTTCTTT
TRBJ1-1,.,.,TRBV7-9,CASSFGSGANTEAFF,TGTGCCAGCAGCTTTGGGTCGGGGGCGAACACTGAAGCTTTCTTT
TRBJ2-3,.,.,TRBV28,CASSFGRVADTQYF,TGTGCCAGCAGTTTCGGCAGGGTTGCAGATACGCAGTATTTT
TRBJ1-3,.,.,TRBV4-1,CASSQVGRTGNTIYF,TGCGCCAGCAGCCAAGTGGGCAGAACTGGAAACACCATATATTTT
TRBJ1-2,.,.,TRBV29-1,CSVGGGGYGYTF,TGCAGCGTGGGCGGAGGTGGGTATGGCTACACCTTC
TRBJ1-1,TRBD1,.,TRBV6-5,CASSYGGTGGEAFF,TGTGCCAGCAGTTACGGAGGGACAGGGGGCGAAGCTTTCTTT
TRBJ2-1,.,.,TRBV11-2,CASSSLRRPSYNEQFF,TGTGCCAGCAGCTCCCTACGTAGGCCCAGCTACAATGAGCAGTTCTTC